Below are 11 T cell receptor beta chains sequenced from a single sample in a study of T cell clonality in common variable immunodeficiency (dated by TCRdb to the mid-2010s). The library was made by the immunoSEQ multiplex PCR assay. TCRdb's version of the immuneACCESS table is confined to in-frame rearrangements and falls short of the full clone set. An unresolved V gene accounts for under half of the shortfall where checked; the remainder is of unknown origin. The table notes some 42,000 clones here, none of them singletons. 1.2% to 1.5% of the sample goes to the ten largest clones. The sequencing input was peripheral blood mononuclear cells. Receptors originate from a person between 18 and 70 years old in good health.

This clone was observed many times. The sequenced fragment ends 3 residues before the CDR3 boundary, so the rest is inferred from the germline J gene. The chain is built from TRBV19 and TRBJ2-6; TRBD1 or TRBD2 may be the D gene (6 bases each). This CDR3 is built from 16 residues. Looked up from germline, CDR1 is LNHDA and CDR2 is SQIVND (reference sequence). V lost 4 bases and J 0 bases, leaving 10 bases between the germline ends. The sequenced CDR3 bases are TGTGCCAGTAGTAGCGGGACACCCTCTGGGGCCAACGTC. Protein product: CASSSGTPSGANV. The complete CDR3 sequence is CASSSGTPSGANVLTF.

This clone was seen more than once but under ten times. A far larger clone is just one base off, so this is likely a read error. The read ends 3 residues shy of where the CDR3 ends; the end is completed using the germline J gene. This chain joins TRBV30 and TRBJ2-7; possible D gene TRBD1, 6 bases. Germline CDR1 GTSNPN, CDR2 SVGIG (reference sequence). The ends were cut back, 5 bases at V and 4 bases at J, with 18 bases in the middle. This CDR3 is built from 14 residues. The sequenced part of the CDR3 DNA is TGTGCCTGGGGGTCGGGGCAGGGGATGTACGAG. The encoded protein is CAWGSGQGMYE. The complete CDR3 sequence is CAWGSGQGMYEQYF.

In its sample, this clone was seen many times. The read halts 3 residues ahead of the CDR3 end, with the missing end drawn from the germline J gene. The chain is built from TRBV7-3 and TRBJ2-1, with 11 bases identical to TRBD2. Trimming took 3 bases from V and 9 from J; bases not matched to a gene: 10. The CDR3 length is 16 residues. CDR1 and CDR2 (germline): SGHTA, FQGTGA. The sequenced part of the CDR3 DNA is TGTGCCAGCAGCTTGAGTCTAGCGGGAGGCGGGGGTGAG. It is translated as CASSLSLAGGGGE. The full CDR3 reads CASSLSLAGGGGEQFF.

This clone was recorded at least ten times. The CDR3 end falls 3 residues outside the read, so it is completed with the germline J gene. The chain is built from TRBV5-1 and TRBJ1-2; the D is unclear. This CDR3 comprises 13 residues. Between the trimmed V and J ends, which lost 5 bases and 5 bases, there was a span of 13 bases. The germline gives CDR1 SGHRS, CDR2 YFSETQ. This CDR3 is CASRAENGYGYTF. The CDR3 bases that were read are TGCGCCAGCAGAGCGGAGAACGGATATGGC. The full variable domain, rest sourced from reference TRBV5-1 and TRBJ1-2, is KAGVTQTPRYLIKTRGQQVTLSCSPISGHRSVSWYQQTPGQGLQFLFEYFSETQRNKGNFPGRFSGRQFSNSRSEMNVSTLELGDSALYLCASRAENGYGYTFGSGTRLTVV.

This clone was detected many times. The read ends 3 residues early relative to the CDR3; the germline J gene fills the gap. V usage is TRBV30 and J usage is TRBJ1-6, with D possibly TRBD1 on 5 matching bases. The V gene lost 2 bases and the J gene lost 1 base, with 18 bases spanning the gap. The germline gives CDR1 GTSNPN, CDR2 SVGIG (reference sequence). This CDR3 is built from 18 residues. The CDR3 is CAWSSTFGRVSYNSPLHF. Partial CDR3 DNA: TGTGCCTGGAGTTCGACATTCGGCAGGGTGTCCTATAATTCACCC. Together with reference TRBV30 and TRBJ1-6, the CDR3 gives the full variable domain: SQTIHQWPATLVQPVGSPLSLECTVEGTSNPNLYWYRQAAGRGLQLLFYSVGIGQISSEVPQNLSASRPQDRQFILSSKKLLLSDSGFYLCAWSSTFGRVSYNSPLHFGNGTRLTVT.

This clone was picked up many times. The read ends 3 residues early relative to the CDR3; the germline J gene fills the gap. This chain joins TRBV7-8 and TRBJ2-1; 10 bases agree with TRBD2. The CDR3 is made up of 15 amino acids. Germline assignment: CDR1 SGHVS and CDR2 FQNEAQ. V shed 5 bases and J 3 bases; nucleotides not matched to a gene: 4. The CDR3 sequence is CASSPRTSGYNEQFF. The DNA read from the CDR3 is TGTGCCAGCAGCCCCCGGACTAGCGGCTACAATGAG.

The table lists this clone with many counts. The CDR3 end is not reached by the read, which stops 3 residues before it; the germline J gene fills it in. The V call is TRBV20-1, the J call TRBJ2-1; 10 bases are a match to TRBD2. V shed 2 bases, J shed 4 bases, and the junction held 8 bases outside the gene matches. CDR1 DFQATT and CDR2 SNEGSKA come from the germline V gene (reference sequence). The CDR3 sequence is 16 residues long. CDR3 sequence reads: CSARSGTSALYNEQFF. Partial CDR3 DNA: TGCAGTGCTAGATCCGGGACTAGCGCTTTGTACAATGAG.

This clone has ten or more counts. Sequencing ends 3 residues short of the CDR3 end; the germline J gene provides the rest. The rearrangement uses TRBV19 and TRBJ2-1; no firm D call. Between the trimmed V and J ends, which lost 6 bases and 4 bases, there was a span of 10 bases. Germline CDR1 reads LNHDA; CDR2 reads SQIVND (reference sequence). CDR3 length: 13 residues. This chain's CDR3 is CASSIRLYNEQFF. CDR3 DNA (partial): TGTGCCAGTAGCATCAGGCTTTACAATGAG.

This clone was counted many times. The read falls 3 residues short of the CDR3 end, and the missing part is taken from the germline J gene. This chain connects TRBV5-4 to TRBJ2-7; TRBD2 aligns across 8 bases. The ends lost 0 bases at V and 4 bases at J; junction bases unmatched: 6. The CDR3 runs 15 residues. Germline CDR1 reads SGHNT; CDR2 reads YYREEE (reference sequence). The CDR3 DNA, read in part, is TGTGCCAGCAGCTTGGAGAGCGGGAGCTTTTACGAG. Residues: CASSLESGSFYE. The whole CDR3 reads CASSLESGSFYEQYF. The full variable domain, in which reference TRBV5-4 and TRBJ2-7 provide the parts outside the CDR3, is ETGVTQSPTHLIKTRGQQVTLRCSSQSGHNTVSWYQQALGQGPQFIFQYYREEENGRGNFPPRFSGLQFPNYSSELNVNALELDDSALYLCASSLESGSFYEQYFGPGTRLTVT.

This clone was observed at least ten times. The read terminates 3 residues ahead of where the CDR3 ends, so the germline J gene completes it. The chain combines TRBV5-1 with TRBJ2-3, with 8 bases identical to TRBD2. CDR1 and CDR2 (germline): SGHRS, YFSETQ. Trimming took 0 bases from V and 2 from J; bases not matched to a gene: 8. This CDR3 is 17 amino acids long. CDR3 DNA, as far as it was read: TGCGCCAGCAGCTTGGAAACTAGCGGAGGGATCACAGATACG. The encoded protein is CASSLETSGGITDT. The complete CDR3 reads CASSLETSGGITDTQYF.

This clone came up many times. The CDR3 protein is CASSELRAGGSPGELFF. The sequenced CDR3 bases are TGTGCCAGCAGTGAATTACGAGCGGGAGGGAGCCCCGGGGAG. This chain uses TRBV6-1 with TRBJ2-2, with 10 bases that match TRBD2. The read halts 3 residues ahead of the CDR3 end, with the missing end drawn from the germline J gene. Germline assignment: CDR1 MNHNS and CDR2 SASEGT. This CDR3 comprises 17 residues. J gave up 6 bases and V 2 bases, and 9 bases lay outside the gene matches.